Sequencing of this T cell receptor beta chain was carried out in a study of blood T cell repertoires in COVID-19. As for the study in general: There were acute and convalescent COVID-19 samples, and they came from the United States, Italy and Spain. From T cells, B-cell-depleted T cells, or PBMCs came the material, which was cDNA or gDNA.

Germline-derived CDR1 and CDR2 are SEHNR and FQNEAQ (reference sequence). The ends were cut back, 0 bases at V and 4 bases at J, with 8 bases in the middle. The CDR3 covers 14 residues. As processed by the authors: Using reference gene primer amplification, nucleated cell counts were estimated. Clones were sequenced by immunoSEQ multiplex PCR, and TCRdb holds only the in-frame ones, with some missing. Clonal size and the V and J genes are those of that table, whereas D and trimming came from the DNA. In the table there are around 290,000 clones, around 89% of which are singletons. The sample taken for sequencing was peripheral blood. The rearrangement uses TRBV7-9 and TRBJ2-3; D is possibly TRBD2 (5 bases). This TCR was recovered from a middle-aged man with acute or convalescent COVID-19. The CDR3 nucleotides read TGTGCCAGCAGCTTAGCTTCCGGGGCAGATACGCAGTATTTT. Translation gives CASSLASGADTQYF.